A selection of T cell receptor beta chains follows, all from one sample in a study of metastatic and nonmetastatic thyroid tumors. TCRdb redid the clone calls on the PCR reads using MiXCR. Found here are 35,000 to 40,000 clones, around 27% of them singletons; the top ten hold approximately 11%. The material sequenced was blood. These receptors all stem from a male donor with papillary thyroid cancer or a benign thyroid nodule (not recorded which). Some clones in this sample may be carry-over from other donors' samples. Both conserved end residues are part of each CDR3. The order of the fields is J gene, clone size, V gene, D gene, CDR3 DNA, CDR3 protein. The D gene is left open where the match is weak. Size is stated for part of the rows, as once, few or many counts, or as a class when the clone is expanded.

j_gene: TRBJ1-3; abundance: .; v_gene: TRBV7-8; d_gene: .; CDR3nt: TGTGCCAGCAGCCCCTCGACCCTCTCTGGAAACACCATATATTTT; CDR3aa: CASSPSTLSGNTIYF
j_gene: TRBJ1-5; abundance: many; v_gene: TRBV19; d_gene: .; CDR3nt: TGTGCCAGTACGACAACAGGGATGCGGCAGCCCCAGCATTTT; CDR3aa: CASTTTGMRQPQHF
j_gene: TRBJ1-3; abundance: .; v_gene: TRBV3-1; d_gene: .; CDR3nt: TGTGCCAGCAGCCACGGGGCTGGAAACACCATATATTTT; CDR3aa: CASSHGAGNTIYF
j_gene: TRBJ1-2; abundance: .; v_gene: TRBV2; d_gene: TRBD1; CDR3nt: TGTGCCAGCTCGGGACAGGTCAACTATGGCTACACCTTC; CDR3aa: CASSGQVNYGYTF
j_gene: TRBJ2-7; abundance: .; v_gene: TRBV6-2/TRBV6-3; d_gene: .; CDR3nt: TGTGCCAGCAGTTTCGCAGGGTGGCCCTACGAGCAGTACTTC; CDR3aa: CASSFAGWPYEQYF
j_gene: TRBJ2-7; abundance: few; v_gene: TRBV15; d_gene: .; CDR3nt: TGTGCCACCAGCGGACCGCGGGGCTACGAGCAGTACTTC; CDR3aa: CATSGPRGYEQYF
j_gene: TRBJ2-1; abundance: .; v_gene: TRBV6-1; d_gene: TRBD2; CDR3nt: TGTGCCGGCAGTGGGACTAGCGGGGGGCCCGATGAGCAGTTCTTC; CDR3aa: CAGSGTSGGPDEQFF
j_gene: TRBJ2-7; abundance: few; v_gene: TRBV28; d_gene: TRBD2; CDR3nt: TGTGCCACCATGCAGTGCGGGAGGGACGAGCAGTACTTC; CDR3aa: CATMQCGRDEQYF
j_gene: TRBJ2-6; abundance: few; v_gene: TRBV6-5; d_gene: .; CDR3nt: TGTGCCAGCAGTTACTCTGGGGCCAACGTCCTGACTTTC; CDR3aa: CASSYSGANVLTF
j_gene: TRBJ2-6; abundance: few; v_gene: TRBV2; d_gene: .; CDR3nt: TGTGCCAGCGCAGAAGGACATCCTGGGGTCAACGCCCTGACTTTC; CDR3aa: CASAEGHPGVNALTF
j_gene: TRBJ1-6; abundance: medium-sized; v_gene: TRBV6-1; d_gene: TRBD1; CDR3nt: TGTGCCAGCAGTGCTAAGAAGACAGGGAAAGATTCACCCCTCCACTTT; CDR3aa: CASSAKKTGKDSPLHF
j_gene: TRBJ2-7; abundance: .; v_gene: TRBV20-1; d_gene: TRBD2; CDR3nt: TGCAGTGCTAGATCCTGGACTAGCGGGAGATCCTACGAGCAGTACTTC; CDR3aa: CSARSWTSGRSYEQYF
j_gene: TRBJ1-6; abundance: .; v_gene: TRBV20-1; d_gene: .; CDR3nt: TGCAGTGCTAGAGATCTTGGGAACAGCAATTCACCCCTCCACTTT; CDR3aa: CSARDLGNSNSPLHF
j_gene: TRBJ1-6; abundance: few; v_gene: TRBV27; d_gene: .; CDR3nt: TGTGCCAGCAGTTTAATAAAGGGTAGGGCCCTCCACTTT; CDR3aa: CASSLIKGRALHF